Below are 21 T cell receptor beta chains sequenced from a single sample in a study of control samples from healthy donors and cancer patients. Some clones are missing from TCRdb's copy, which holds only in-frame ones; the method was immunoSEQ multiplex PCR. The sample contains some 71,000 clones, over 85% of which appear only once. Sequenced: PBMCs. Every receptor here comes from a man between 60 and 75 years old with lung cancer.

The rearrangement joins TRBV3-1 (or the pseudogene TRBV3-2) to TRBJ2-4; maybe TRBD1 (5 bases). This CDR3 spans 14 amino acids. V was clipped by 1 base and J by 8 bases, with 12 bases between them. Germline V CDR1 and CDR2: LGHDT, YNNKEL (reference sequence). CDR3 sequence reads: CASSQGGVVDIQYF. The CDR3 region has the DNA TGTGCCAGCAGCCAAGGGGGCGTGGTGGACATTCAGTACTTC.

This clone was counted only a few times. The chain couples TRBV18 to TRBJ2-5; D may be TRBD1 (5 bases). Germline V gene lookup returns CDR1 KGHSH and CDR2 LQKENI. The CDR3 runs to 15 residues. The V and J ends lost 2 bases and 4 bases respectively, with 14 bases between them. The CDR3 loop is CASSPGQGIVETQYF. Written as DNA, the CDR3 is TGTGCCAGCTCACCAGGGCAGGGAATAGTAGAGACCCAGTACTTC. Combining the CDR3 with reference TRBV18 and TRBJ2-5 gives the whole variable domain NAGVMQNPRHLVRRRGQEARLRCSPMKGHSHVYWYRQLPEEGLKFMVYLQKENIIDESGMPKERFSAEFPKEGPSILRIQQVVRGDSAAYFCASSPGQGIVETQYFGPGTRLLVL.

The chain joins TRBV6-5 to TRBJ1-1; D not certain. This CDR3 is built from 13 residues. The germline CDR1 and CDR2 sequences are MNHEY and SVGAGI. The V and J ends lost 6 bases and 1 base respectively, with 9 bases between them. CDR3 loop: CASRGGGNTEAFF. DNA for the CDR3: TGTGCCAGCAGAGGCGGAGGGAACACTGAAGCTTTCTTT.

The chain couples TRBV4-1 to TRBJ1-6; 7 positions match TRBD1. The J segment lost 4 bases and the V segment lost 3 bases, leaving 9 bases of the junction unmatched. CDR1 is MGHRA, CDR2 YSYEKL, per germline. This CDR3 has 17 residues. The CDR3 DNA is TGCGCCAGCAGCCACCGACAGGGAGGCGATTATAATTCACCCCTCCACTTT. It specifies CASSHRQGGDYNSPLHF.

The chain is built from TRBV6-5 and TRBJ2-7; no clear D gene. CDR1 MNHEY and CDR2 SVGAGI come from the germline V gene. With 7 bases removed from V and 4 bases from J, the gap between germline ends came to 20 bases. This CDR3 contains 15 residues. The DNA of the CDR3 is TGTGCCAGCACCCGATCGGGCGCCGCTGAGTACGAGCAGTACGTC. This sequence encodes CASTRSGAAEYEQYV.

CDR3 sequence (DNA): TGTGCCACCAGTGATAGCACGTTCTCTGGGGCCAACGTCCTGACTTTC. It encodes CATSDSTFSGANVLTF. V usage is TRBV24-1 and J usage is TRBJ2-6; D gene unclear. Germline assignment: CDR1 KGHDR and CDR2 SFDVKD. The V gene lost 3 bases and the J gene lost 0 bases, with 8 bases spanning the gap. The CDR3 consists of 16 residues.

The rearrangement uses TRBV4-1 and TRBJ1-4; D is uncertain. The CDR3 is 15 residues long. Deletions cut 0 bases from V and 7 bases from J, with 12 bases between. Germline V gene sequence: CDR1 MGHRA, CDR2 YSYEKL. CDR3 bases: TGCGCCAGCAGCCAAGATTCGCACTACCGTGAAAAACTGTTTTTT. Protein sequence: CASSQDSHYREKLFF.

The CDR3 loop reads CASNLDGNTIYF. Written as DNA, the CDR3 is TGTGCCAGCAACCTGGACGGAAACACCATATATTTT. The chain uses TRBV12-3 or TRBV12-4 and TRBJ1-3; D not resolved. There are 12 residues in the CDR3. The V gene lost 7 bases and the J gene lost 4 bases, with 8 bases spanning the gap.

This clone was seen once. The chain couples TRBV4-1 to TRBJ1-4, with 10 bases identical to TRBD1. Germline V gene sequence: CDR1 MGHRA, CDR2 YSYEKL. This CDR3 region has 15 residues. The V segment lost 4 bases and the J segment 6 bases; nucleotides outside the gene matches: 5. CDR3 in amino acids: CASSPTGTGDEKLFF. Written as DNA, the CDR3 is TGCGCCAGCAGCCCAACCGGGACAGGGGATGAAAAACTGTTTTTT.

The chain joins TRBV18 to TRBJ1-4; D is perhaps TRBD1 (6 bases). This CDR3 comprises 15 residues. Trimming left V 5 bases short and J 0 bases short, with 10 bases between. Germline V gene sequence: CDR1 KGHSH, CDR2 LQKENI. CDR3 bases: TGTGCCAGCTCAGATCAGGGGACAACTAATGAAAAACTGTTTTTT. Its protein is CASSDQGTTNEKLFF.

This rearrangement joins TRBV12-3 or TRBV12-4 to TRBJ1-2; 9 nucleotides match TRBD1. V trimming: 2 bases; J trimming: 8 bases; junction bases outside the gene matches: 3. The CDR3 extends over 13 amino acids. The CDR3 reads CASSLRDRVGYTF. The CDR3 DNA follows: TGTGCCAGCAGTTTAAGGGACAGGGTCGGCTACACCTTC.

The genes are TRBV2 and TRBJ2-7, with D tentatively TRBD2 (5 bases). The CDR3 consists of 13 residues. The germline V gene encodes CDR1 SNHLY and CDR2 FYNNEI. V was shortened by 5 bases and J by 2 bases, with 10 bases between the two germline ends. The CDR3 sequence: CASSWTVPYEQYV. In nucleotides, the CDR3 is TGTGCCAGCAGTTGGACTGTCCCCTACGAGCAGTACGTC.

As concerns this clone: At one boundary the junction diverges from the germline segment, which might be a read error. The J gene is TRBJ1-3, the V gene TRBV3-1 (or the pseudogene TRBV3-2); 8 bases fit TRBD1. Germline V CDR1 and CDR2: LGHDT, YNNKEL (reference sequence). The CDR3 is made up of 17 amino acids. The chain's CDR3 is CASSFPGQGLSENTIYF. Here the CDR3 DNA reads TGTGCCAGCAGCTTCCCCGGACAGGGCCTCTCTGAAAACACCATATATTTT.

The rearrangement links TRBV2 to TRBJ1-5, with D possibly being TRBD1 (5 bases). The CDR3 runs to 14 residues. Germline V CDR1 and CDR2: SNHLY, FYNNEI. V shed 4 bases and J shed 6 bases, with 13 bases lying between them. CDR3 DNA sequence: TGTGCCAGCAGTGGATCCGGGGCCTTTCAGCCCCAGCATTTT. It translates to CASSGSGAFQPQHF.

The CDR3 DNA follows: TGCGCCAGCAGCTTGCCGACAGGGCGCACAGATACGCAGTATTTT. It specifies CASSLPTGRTDTQYF. The chain carries TRBV5-1 and TRBJ2-3, with 7 bases identical to TRBD1. There are 15 residues in the CDR3. CDR1 and CDR2 from the germline V gene are SGHRS and YFSETQ. J lost 1 base, V lost 1 base, and 3 bases had no gene match.

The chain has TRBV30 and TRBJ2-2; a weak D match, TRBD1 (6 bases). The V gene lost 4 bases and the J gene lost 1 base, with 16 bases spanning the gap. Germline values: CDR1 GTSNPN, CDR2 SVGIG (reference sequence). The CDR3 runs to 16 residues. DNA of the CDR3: TGTGCCTGGAAGGTGAGGGGACAAGTGAACACCGGGGAGCTGTTTTTT. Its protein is CAWKVRGQVNTGELFF. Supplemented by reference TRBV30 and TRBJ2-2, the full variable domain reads SQTIHQWPATLVQPVGSPLSLECTVEGTSNPNLYWYRQAAGRGLQLLFYSVGIGQISSEVPQNLSASRPQDRQFILSSKKLLLSDSGFYLCAWKVRGQVNTGELFFGEGSRLTVL.

CDR3: CASSQGASSTEAFF. The CDR3 region has the DNA TGTGCCAGCAGCCAAGGGGCTTCGAGCACTGAAGCTTTCTTT. The rearrangement links TRBV4-2 to TRBJ1-1; D unresolved. The ends were cut back, 1 base at V and 4 bases at J, with 10 bases in the middle. Germline-derived CDR1 and CDR2 are LGHNA and YNFKEQ. This CDR3 is 14 amino acids long.

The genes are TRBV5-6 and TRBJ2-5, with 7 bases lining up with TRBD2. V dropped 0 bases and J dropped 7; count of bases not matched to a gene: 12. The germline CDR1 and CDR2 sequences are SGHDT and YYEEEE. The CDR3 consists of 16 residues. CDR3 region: CASSLAGGGSVGTQYF. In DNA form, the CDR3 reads TGTGCCAGCAGCTTGGCCGGGGGAGGGTCTGTAGGGACCCAGTACTTC.

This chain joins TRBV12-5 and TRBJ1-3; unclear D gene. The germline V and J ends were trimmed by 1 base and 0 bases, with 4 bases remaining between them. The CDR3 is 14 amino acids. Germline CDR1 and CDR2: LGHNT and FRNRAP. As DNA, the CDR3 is TGTGCTAGTGGTTTGGGGTCCTCTGGAAACACCATATATTTT. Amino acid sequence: CASGLGSSGNTIYF.

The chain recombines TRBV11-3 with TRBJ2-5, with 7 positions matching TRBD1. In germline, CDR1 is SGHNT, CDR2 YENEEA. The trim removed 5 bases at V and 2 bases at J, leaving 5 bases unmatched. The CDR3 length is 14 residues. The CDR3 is CASSHRGVQETQYF. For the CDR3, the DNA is TGTGCCAGCAGCCACAGGGGAGTTCAAGAGACCCAGTACTTC.

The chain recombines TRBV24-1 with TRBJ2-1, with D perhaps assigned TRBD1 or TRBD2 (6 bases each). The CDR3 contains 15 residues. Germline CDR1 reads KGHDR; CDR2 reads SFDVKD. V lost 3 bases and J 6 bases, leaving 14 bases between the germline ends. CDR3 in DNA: TGTGCCACCAGTGATACAGGGTCCGGGGGCAATGAGCAGTTCTTC. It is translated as CATSDTGSGGNEQFF.